These T cell receptor beta chains were read from a single sample in a study of human T cells and chemical hapten exposure. TCRdb reanalysed the RACE reads using MiXCR and keeps one entry per CDR3 protein. The sample yields some 70,000 distinct CDR3 sequences, 25% to 40% seen once. Sequencing used whole blood, obtained in connection with sensitization to the hapten diphenylcyclopropenone (DPC). The receptors were gathered from a man aged 35 to 55 with alopecia areata. Some clones in this sample may be carry-over from other donors' samples. Each CDR3 is given with its conserved first and last residue. The D gene is left open where the match is weak. Clone size is stated in some rows and not others, as once, few, many or a class when expanded.

12 | TRBJ1-2 | - | - | TRBV29-1 | CSVEEGDYGYTF | TGCAGCGTTGAGGAGGGGGACTATGGCTACACCTTC
14 | TRBJ2-7 | few | - | TRBV25-1 | CASSEFGTDYEQYF | TGTGCCAGCAGTGAATTTGGCACAGACTACGAGCAGTACTTC
15 | TRBJ2-3 | few | - | TRBV20-1 | CSAHSRRGSRDTQYF | TGCAGTGCCCATTCGCGGCGGGGTTCTAGAGATACGCAGTATTTT
15 | TRBJ2-1 | - | TRBD2 | TRBV28 | CASSFGTSGYNEQFF | TGTGCCAGCAGTTTCGGGACTAGCGGTTACAATGAGCAGTTCTTC
11 | TRBJ1-1 | - | - | TRBV6-1 | CASSGHTETFF | TGTGCCAGCAGTGGGCACACTGAAACTTTCTTT
15 | TRBJ2-1 | few | TRBD2 | TRBV28 | CASSFGSGPYNEQFF | TGTGCCAGCAGTTTCGGTAGCGGGCCCTACAATGAGCAGTTCTTC
15 | TRBJ1-4 | few | TRBD1 | TRBV6-5 | CASSYEGAPGEKLFF | TGTGCCAGCAGTTACGAGGGGGCGCCCGGTGAAAAACTGTTTTTT
16 | TRBJ1-5 | - | - | TRBV28 | CASRSGVRGVNQPQHF | TGTGCCAGCAGGAGTGGGGTCCGGGGCGTCAATCAGCCCCAGCATTTT
16 | TRBJ2-3 | - | - | TRBV5-1 | CASSLQAVPAGDTQYF | TGCGCCAGCAGCCTGCAAGCGGTCCCGGCCGGAGATACGCAGTATTTT
13 | TRBJ2-1 | few | - | TRBV5-1 | CASSLVWESEQFF | TGCGCCAGCAGCTTGGTCTGGGAGAGTGAGCAGTTCTTC
16 | TRBJ2-5 | few | - | TRBV24-1 | CATSDLRFGGQETQYF | TGTGCCACCAGTGATTTGCGGTTCGGGGGACAAGAGACCCAGTACTTC
13 | TRBJ1-2 | few | TRBD1 | TRBV12-3/TRBV12-4 | CASSEDRENGYTF | TGTGCCAGCAGTGAGGACAGGGAGAATGGCTACACCTTC
12 | TRBJ1-5 | few | - | TRBV20-1 | CSARGGNQPQHF | TGCAGTGCTAGAGGAGGGAATCAGCCCCAGCATTTT
13 | TRBJ2-5 | - | - | TRBV28 | CASSFVVQETQYF | TGTGCCAGCAGTTTTGTAGTTCAAGAGACCCAGTACTTC
15 | TRBJ2-7 | - | - | TRBV10-3 | CATKRSSGTPNEQYF | TGTGCCACCAAACGGTCCTCCGGAACCCCTAACGAGCAGTACTTC
15 | TRBJ1-2 | - | TRBD1 | TRBV16 | CASSQSGQANYGYTF | TGTGCCAGCAGCCAGTCGGGACAGGCTAACTATGGCTACACCTTC
13 | TRBJ2-5 | - | - | TRBV5-4 | CASPRQGQETQYF | TGTGCCAGCCCACGGCAGGGCCAAGAGACCCAGTACTTC
11 | TRBJ1-6 | few | - | TRBV5-6 | CASSRSSPLHF | TGTGCCAGCAGCCGAAGTTCACCCCTCCACTTT
14 | TRBJ2-7 | - | - | TRBV20-1 | CSAKDVSATYEQYF | TGCAGTGCTAAAGACGTCTCTGCAACCTACGAGCAGTACTTC
15 | TRBJ2-7 | - | TRBD1 | TRBV5-4 | CASSMVGDSDYEQYF | TGTGCCAGCAGCATGGTAGGGGACAGCGACTACGAGCAGTACTTC
17 | TRBJ2-3 | - | TRBD1 | TRBV7-8 | CASSIRPTGASTDTQYF | TGTGCCAGCAGCATAAGGCCGACAGGGGCTAGCACAGATACGCAGTATTTT
13 | TRBJ2-1 | - | - | TRBV29-1 | CSVGSGVDNEQFF | TGCAGCGTTGGGTCTGGGGTGGACAATGAGCAGTTCTTC
19 | TRBJ2-3 | - | TRBD2 | TRBV28 | CASSLGPGTSGASTDTQYF | TGTGCCAGCAGTCTCGGCCCCGGGACTAGCGGGGCCAGCACAGATACGCAGTATTTT
15 | TRBJ2-6 | - | - | TRBV4-2 | CASSQDKGWANVLTF | TGTGCCAGCAGCCAAGACAAGGGGTGGGCCAACGTCCTGACTTTC
16 | TRBJ2-2 | - | TRBD2 | TRBV4-3 | CASSPGLGVDIGELFF | TGCGCCAGCAGCCCGGGACTAGGGGTCGATATCGGGGAGCTGTTTTTT
12 | TRBJ1-1 | - | - | TRBV18 | CARQGKNTEAFF | TGTGCCAGACAAGGGAAGAACACTGAAGCTTTCTTT
14 | TRBJ2-7 | - | - | TRBV5-1 | CASSLGTANYEQYF | TGCGCCAGCAGCCTTGGGACGGCGAACTACGAGCAGTACTTC
15 | TRBJ2-3 | - | - | TRBV15 | CATSTTKASTDTQYF | TGTGCCACCAGCACAACTAAGGCTAGCACAGATACGCAGTATTTT
17 | TRBJ2-1 | - | TRBD2 | TRBV4-3 | CASSQDWASGRYNEQFF | TGCGCCAGCAGCCAAGATTGGGCTAGCGGGAGATACAATGAGCAGTTCTTC
15 | TRBJ2-5 | few | TRBD2 | TRBV27 | CASSLRGLALETQYF | TGTGCCAGCAGTTTAAGGGGACTAGCTTTAGAGACCCAGTACTTC
15 | TRBJ1-4 | - | - | TRBV2 | CASSGTGMANEKLFF | TGTGCCAGCAGTGGAACAGGGATGGCTAATGAAAAACTGTTTTTT
14 | TRBJ2-1 | few | TRBD1 | TRBV12-3/TRBV12-4 | CASNWGTGYNEQFF | TGTGCCAGCAATTGGGGGACAGGCTACAATGAGCAGTTCTTC
11 | TRBJ2-7 | - | - | TRBV6-2/TRBV6-3 | CASKDYYEQYF | TGTGCCAGCAAGGACTACTACGAGCAGTACTTC
15 | TRBJ2-5 | - | - | TRBV9 | CASSVVWGFQETQYF | TGTGCCAGCAGCGTAGTATGGGGCTTCCAAGAGACCCAGTACTTC
15 | TRBJ1-6 | few | TRBD1 | TRBV7-3 | CASSLIGAGGSPLHF | TGTGCCAGCAGCTTAATTGGGGCAGGGGGATCACCCCTCCACTTT
15 | TRBJ2-7 | - | TRBD1 | TRBV19 | CASSRDRDRSYEQYF | TGTGCCAGTAGTAGAGACCGGGACAGGAGTTACGAGCAGTACTTC
15 | TRBJ2-3 | - | - | TRBV12-3/TRBV12-4 | CASSLGDRSTDTQYF | TGTGCCAGCAGTTTGGGGGATCGGAGCACAGATACGCAGTATTTT
16 | TRBJ2-1 | many | TRBD2 | TRBV20-1 | CSARNPTSGRVHEQFF | TGCAGTGCTAGGAATCCGACTAGCGGGAGGGTACATGAGCAGTTCTTC
11 | TRBJ2-1 | - | - | TRBV20-1 | CSGGGNNEQFF | TGCAGTGGCGGCGGGAACAATGAGCAGTTCTTC
17 | TRBJ2-6 | - | - | TRBV6-6 | CASSYSPGTSGANVLTF | TGTGCCAGCAGTTACTCCCCCGGAACTTCTGGGGCCAACGTCCTGACTTTC
13 | TRBJ2-4 | few | TRBD1 | TRBV29-1 | CSFNRGPGNIQYF | TGCAGCTTCAACAGGGGGCCTGGAAACATTCAGTACTTC
13 | TRBJ2-7 | - | - | TRBV27 | CASSLRPAGQQYF | TGTGCCAGCAGTTTACGTCCTGCGGGACAGCAGTACTTC